This T cell receptor (beta chain) was captured by sequencing in a study of blood T cell repertoires in COVID-19. Study information: From the United States, Italy and Spain came samples of acute and convalescent COVID-19.

V dropped 7 bases and J dropped 3; count of bases not matched to a gene: 14. The CDR3 is made up of 16 amino acids. CDR1 is SNHLY and CDR2 is FYNNEI in the germline V gene. Authors' methods: Estimated nucleated cell counts came from reference gene primer amplification. Clones were read by immunoSEQ multiplex PCR, and TCRdb kept only the in-frame ones, dropping some. Clone size and the V and J calls come from that table; the DNA yielded D and trimming. The top ten clones hold 2.8% of a sample with 180,000 or so clones, roughly 78% of them seen once. This TCR came from a woman older than 75 with active or convalescent COVID-19. The V gene is TRBV2, the J gene TRBJ2-7; 8 bases are shared with TRBD1. Sequencing was carried out using peripheral blood. The DNA for the CDR3 is TGTGCCAGCACGAGGGGTTGGACAGGGATAGGCTACGAGCAGTACTTC. Its protein is CASTRGWTGIGYEQYF. The whole variable domain, remainder taken from reference TRBV2 and TRBJ2-7, is EPEVTQTPSHQVTQMGQEVILRCVPISNHLYFYWYRQILGQKVEFLVSFYNNEISEKSEIFDDQFSVERPDGSNFTLKIRSTKLEDSAMYFCASTRGWTGIGYEQYFGPGTRLTVT.